This T cell receptor (beta chain) was observed in a study of read filtering for tumor transcriptome and immune sequencing. At the level of the study: Mean patient age was approximately 71 years, range about 45 to 85; 16 to 20 male, around 15 female. TCR-mapped reads were about 4.05 to 11 million with IR-seq versus about 75 to 1,400 with RNA-seq.

This clonotype has ten or more counts. Its matching antigen is unknown. Germline V gene data show CDR1 as LGHDT and CDR2 as YNNKEL (reference sequence). There are 19 residues in the CDR3. Trimming removed 1 base from V and 2 bases from J, with 22 bases in between. The library was built from about 400 ng RNA with molecular barcoded adaptors for alpha/delta and beta/gamma chains. TCRdb reprocessed the reads with MiXCR, giving one entry per CDR3 protein. In the table there are 100,000 to 150,000 distinct CDR3 sequences, over 10% of which are singletons. Findings and caveats of the study: Without single-read clonotypes, shared clonotype proportions correlated more between IR-seq and RNA-seq.

V gene TRBV3-1 combines with J gene TRBJ2-3, with D possibly matching TRBD1 (6 bases). The source material was a population of CD138-negative cells sorted from bone marrow. This clonotype was obtained from a donor aged 40 or older with multiple myeloma. Written as DNA, the CDR3 is TGTGCCAGCAGCCAAGTGAGAAGTGTTTGGGACACCGACACAGATACGCAGTATTTT. It is translated as CASSQVRSVWDTDTDTQYF.